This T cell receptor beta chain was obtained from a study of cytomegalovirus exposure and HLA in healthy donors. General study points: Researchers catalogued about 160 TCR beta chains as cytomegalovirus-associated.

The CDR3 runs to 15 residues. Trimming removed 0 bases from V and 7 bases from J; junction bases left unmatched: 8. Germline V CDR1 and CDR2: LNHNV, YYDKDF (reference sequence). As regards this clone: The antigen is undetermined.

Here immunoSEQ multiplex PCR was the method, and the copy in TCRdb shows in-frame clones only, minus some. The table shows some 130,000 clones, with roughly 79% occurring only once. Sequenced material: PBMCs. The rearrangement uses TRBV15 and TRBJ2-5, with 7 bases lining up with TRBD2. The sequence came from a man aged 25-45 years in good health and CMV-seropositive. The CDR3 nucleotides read TGTGCCACCAGCAGAGATAGGGCGGGAGTCGGGACCCAGTACTTC. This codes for CATSRDRAGVGTQYF.